This TCR beta chain was observed in a study of response to subunit inactivated influenza vaccine. With regard to this clonotype: The antigen is undetermined.

Points from the study as a whole: It was suggested by the authors that few new T cells are recruited by each seasonal influenza vaccination.

TCRdb analysed the RT-PCR reads with MiXCR anew, one entry per CDR3 protein. In the table there are about 700,000 distinct CDR3 sequences, approximately 14% of which are singletons. Between the trimmed V and J ends, which lost 2 bases and 0 bases, there was a span of 10 bases. Germline-derived CDR1 and CDR2 are MNHEY and SVGAGI. This CDR3 has 15 amino acids. This sample comprised PBMCs from blood, obtained about 14 days before vaccination. The receptor was derived from a man aged 50 to 60 who received an inactivated influenza vaccine. V gene TRBV6-5 combines with J gene TRBJ1-2; no reliable D call. The CDR3 loop reads CASSYGVVANYGYTF. The CDR3 coding sequence is TGTGCCAGCAGTTACGGTGTCGTAGCTAACTATGGCTACACCTTC.